This T cell receptor (beta chain) was captured by sequencing in a study of OX40 agonist ivuxolimab in advanced cancers. Study at large: Six ivuxolimab dose levels, 0.01 to 10 mg/kg, were given intravenously every 2 weeks. More than 35% of patients had received prior checkpoint inhibitor therapy. Melanoma, hepatocellular carcinoma, head and neck or renal cell cancer occurred in dose-escalation patients.

Trimming left V 3 bases short and J 7 bases short, with 17 bases between. CDR1 and CDR2 from the germline V gene are SGHRS and YFSETQ. CDR3 length equals 14 residues. A remark on this clone: Its antigen is not identified.

Notes on the study in general: At doses 0.1 to 3.0 mg/kg, CD4+ and CD8+ clones expanded.

Some clones are missing from TCRdb's copy, which holds only in-frame ones; the method was immunoSEQ multiplex PCR. The sample contains around 67,000 clones, about 85% of which appear only once. V is TRBV5-1 and J is TRBJ2-7; TRBD2 might be the D (6 bases). This specimen consisted of CD4+ or CD8+ T cells sorted from blood, obtained in a trial of the OX40 agonist ivuxolimab. The origin of this receptor is an adult with an advanced solid tumor such as melanoma, head and neck, liver or kidney cancer. In DNA form, the CDR3 reads TGCGCCAGCAGCTCCATACAACAGGCGGGAGAGCAGTACTTC. Its protein product is CASSSIQQAGEQYF.